The following is a T cell receptor beta chain sequence with its context. Its antigen is unknown. Cells were frozen in aliquots of about 500,000, and one aliquot per fraction was sequenced. This entry is derived from a study of coeliac disease. On the study more broadly: Coeliac patients had newly diagnosed active disease, refractory type I disease, or gluten-free diet control. Refractory coeliac disease type I meant no gluten-free diet response for over 12 months. Study-wide points: In active celiac disease, intraepithelial and lamina propria TRB and TRG repertoires were less clonal than controls.

Clones were read by immunoSEQ multiplex PCR, and TCRdb kept only the in-frame ones, dropping some. The table lists some 9,100 clones, 50% to 70% of them singletons. Germline V CDR1 and CDR2: SGHAT, FQNNGV. With 1 base removed from V and 1 base from J, the gap between germline ends came to 11 bases. The CDR3 covers 15 residues. The receptor was derived from a woman aged 55-70 years with celiac disease. The chain has TRBV11-2 and TRBJ2-7; D gene uncertain. Material: intraepithelial lymphocytes from the gut. CDR3 loop: CASSLGLARSYEQYF. CDR3 nucleotides: TGTGCCAGCAGCTTAGGTCTGGCGAGGTCCTACGAGCAGTACTTC.